This is a list of T cell receptor beta chains from one sample in a study of CD8+ T cells in alopecia areata. TCRdb's copy holds only in-frame clones and misses some; the assay was immunoSEQ multiplex PCR. The repertoire holds 85,000 to 110,000 clones, with 80% to 90% as singletons. The sequencing used CD8+ T cells sorted from blood, collected at approximately week 31, from a patient treated with tofacitinib. The receptors here all came from a human donor with alopecia areata. CDR3s include the opening cysteine and the closing phenylalanine or tryptophan. A D gene is named only where the DNA matches it firmly. The listing skips clone size in some rows; elsewhere it reads once, few, many or a size class.

CASSAGTATNEKLFF TGTGCCAGTTCGGCGGGGACTGCAACTAATGAAAAACTGTTTTTT - TRBJ1-4 TRBV19 once
CASMPGTLLDSGANVLTF TGTGCCAGCATGCCCGGGACTCTTCTAGACTCTGGGGCCAACGTCCTGACTTTC - TRBJ2-6 TRBV7-8 once
CASSSRQGSPYEQYF TGTGCCAGCAGCTCCAGACAGGGGTCCCCCTACGAGCAGTACTTC TRBD1 TRBJ2-7 TRBV13 -
CASRSDSTYEQYF TGTGCCAGCAGGTCGGACAGCACCTACGAGCAGTACTTC - TRBJ2-7 TRBV7-9 -
CASSLTQSYNEQFF TGTGCCAGCAGTTTGACGCAGAGTTACAATGAGCAGTTCTTC - TRBJ2-1 TRBV27 -
CASSSSGRDPYEQFF TGTGCCAGCAGCTCTAGCGGGAGGGACCCGTATGAGCAGTTCTTC TRBD2 TRBJ2-1 TRBV7-9 -
CGTTSGSLYNEQFF TGTGGTACGACTAGCGGGAGCCTCTACAATGAGCAGTTCTTC TRBD2 TRBJ2-1 TRBV27 -
CASSVGVESEQFF TGTGCCAGCAGCGTAGGGGTTGAGAGTGAGCAGTTCTTC - TRBJ2-1 TRBV9 -
CASSGALAGDPNEQYF TGCGCCAGCAGCGGGGCTCTAGCGGGAGACCCCAACGAGCAGTACTTC TRBD2 TRBJ2-7 TRBV5-1 -
CASSSDRTDTQYF TGTGCCAGCAGTTCCGACAGGACAGATACGCAGTATTTT - TRBJ2-3 TRBV27 -
CASSLLGQGSNQPQHF TGTGCCAGCAGTCTACTCGGACAGGGAAGCAATCAGCCCCAGCATTTT TRBD1 TRBJ1-5 TRBV27 -
CSVEKSNTEAFF TGCAGCGTTGAAAAGTCGAACACTGAAGCTTTCTTT - TRBJ1-1 TRBV29-1 once
CASSSKHEQYF TGTGCCAGCAGCTCTAAACACGAGCAGTACTTC - TRBJ2-7 TRBV7-2 -
CASSLNTNTDTQYF TGTGCCAGCAGCTTAAACACGAACACAGATACGCAGTATTTT - TRBJ2-3 TRBV11-2 -
CASSLEWTGGNGYTF TGTGCCAGCAGTTTAGAGTGGACAGGGGGCAACGGCTACACCTTC TRBD1 TRBJ1-2 TRBV27 once
CASSLEGGGAYNEQFF TGTGCCAGCAGTTTAGAGGGCGGGGGAGCGTACAATGAGCAGTTCTTC TRBD2 TRBJ2-1 TRBV27 -
CASSQVSGNGPYEQYF TGTGCCAGCAGTCAAGTTAGTGGGAATGGCCCCTACGAGCAGTACTTC - TRBJ2-7 TRBV27 -
CASSYGMDHTEAFF TGTGCCAGCAGTTACGGGATGGACCACACTGAAGCTTTCTTT - TRBJ1-1 TRBV6-5 -
CAISESRLAEETQYF TGTGCCATCAGTGAGTCTCGACTAGCGGAAGAGACCCAGTACTTC TRBD2 TRBJ2-5 TRBV10-3 -
CASSPFDASYSTDTQYF TGTGCCAGCAGCCCCTTCGACGCGTCCTATAGCACAGATACGCAGTATTTT - TRBJ2-3 TRBV7-9 -
CASSIGGENTEAFF TGTGCCAGTAGTATAGGAGGAGAGAACACTGAAGCTTTCTTT - TRBJ1-1 TRBV19 -
CASSPPGNGYTF TGCGCCAGCAGCCCGCCTGGTAATGGCTACACCTTC - TRBJ1-2 TRBV5-1 -
CASSFPQGLSYEQYF TGTGCCAGCAGTTTCCCGCAGGGGCTTTCCTACGAGCAGTACTTC - TRBJ2-7 TRBV28 -
CASSLYGTDEQYF TGTGCCAGCAGTCTGTATGGGACCGACGAGCAGTACTTC - TRBJ2-7 TRBV7-9 few
CASSIVKGGTDTQYF TGTGCCAGTAGTATAGTCAAGGGAGGCACAGATACGCAGTATTTT - TRBJ2-3 TRBV19 -
CASSWDSPSEQYF TGCGCCAGCAGCTGGGACAGTCCCAGCGAGCAGTACTTC TRBD1 TRBJ2-7 TRBV5-1 -
CASSLGGGAYNEQFF TGTGCCAGCAGCTTGGGGGGAGGGGCCTACAATGAGCAGTTCTTC TRBD2 TRBJ2-1 TRBV5-6 -
CSVEKDGSYEQYF TGCAGCGTTGAAAAAGATGGGTCCTACGAGCAGTACTTC - TRBJ2-7 TRBV29-1 -
CASSQVDSLANYGYTF TGTGCCAGCAGCCAAGTCGACAGTCTCGCTAACTATGGCTACACCTTC - TRBJ1-2 TRBV4-2 -
CASRSPGTDNEKLFF TGTGCCAGCAGATCCCCCGGGACAGATAATGAAAAACTGTTTTTT TRBD1 TRBJ1-4 TRBV7-9 -
CASSLSGTLEGYEQYF TGTGCCAGCAGTTTATCAGGCACTCTCGAGGGGTACGAGCAGTACTTC - TRBJ2-7 TRBV27 -
CATSHITRCGKTYGYTF TGTGCCACCAGCCACATCACACGGTGTGGAAAGACCTATGGCTACACCTTC - TRBJ1-2 TRBV15 -
CASSLGVNREINTGELFF TGCGCCAGCAGCCTGGGAGTTAACAGGGAGATTAACACCGGGGAGCTGTTTTTT - TRBJ2-2 TRBV5-1 -
CASSVEGNTIYF TGTGCCAGCAGCGTAGAGGGGAACACCATATATTTT - TRBJ1-3 TRBV9 once
CASSPGLAGVNNEQFF TGTGCCAGCAGCCCAGGACTAGCGGGGGTAAATAATGAGCAGTTCTTC TRBD2 TRBJ2-1 TRBV7-8 -
CAWSGDSYEQYF TGTGCCTGGAGCGGGGACAGCTACGAGCAGTACTTC TRBD1 TRBJ2-7 TRBV30 -